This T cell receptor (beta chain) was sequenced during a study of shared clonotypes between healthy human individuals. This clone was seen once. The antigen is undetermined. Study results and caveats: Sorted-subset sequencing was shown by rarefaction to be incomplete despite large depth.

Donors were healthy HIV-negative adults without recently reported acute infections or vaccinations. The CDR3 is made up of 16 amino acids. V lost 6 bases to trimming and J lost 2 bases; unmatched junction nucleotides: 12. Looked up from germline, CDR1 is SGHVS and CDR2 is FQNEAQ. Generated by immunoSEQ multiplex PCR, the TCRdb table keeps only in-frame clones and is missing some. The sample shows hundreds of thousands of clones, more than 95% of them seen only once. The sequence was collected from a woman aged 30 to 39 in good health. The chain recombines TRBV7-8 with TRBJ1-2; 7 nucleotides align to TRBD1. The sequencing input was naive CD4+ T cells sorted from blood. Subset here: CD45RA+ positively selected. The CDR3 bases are TGTGCCAGCAGTTTCACCCGGACAGGCCCCAACTATGGCTACACCTTC. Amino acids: CASSFTRTGPNYGYTF.